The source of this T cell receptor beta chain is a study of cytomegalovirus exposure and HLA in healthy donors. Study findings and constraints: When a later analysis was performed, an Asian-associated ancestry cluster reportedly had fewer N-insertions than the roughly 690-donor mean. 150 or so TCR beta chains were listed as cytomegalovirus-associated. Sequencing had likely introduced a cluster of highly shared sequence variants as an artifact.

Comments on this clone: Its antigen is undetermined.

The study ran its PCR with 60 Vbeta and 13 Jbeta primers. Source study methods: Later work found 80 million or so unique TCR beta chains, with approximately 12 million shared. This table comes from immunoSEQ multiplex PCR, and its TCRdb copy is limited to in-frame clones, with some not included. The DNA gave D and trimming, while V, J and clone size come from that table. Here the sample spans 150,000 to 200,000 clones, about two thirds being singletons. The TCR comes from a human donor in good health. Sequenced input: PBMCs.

The CDR3 DNA sequence: TGTGCCAGTCGATTTAAAGGGAGGAATGATGGAAACACCATATATTTT. Protein sequence: CASRFKGRNDGNTIYF. The chain joins TRBV19 to TRBJ1-3; D remains ambiguous. The ends were cut back, 8 bases at V and 3 bases at J, with 20 bases in the middle. This CDR3 region has 16 residues. From germline, CDR1 is LNHDA and CDR2 SQIVND (reference sequence). The full variable domain, with the rest looked up from reference TRBV19 and TRBJ1-3, is DGGITQSPKYLFRKEGQNVTLSCEQNLNHDAMYWYRQDPGQGLRLIYYSQIVNDFQKGDIAEGYSVSREKKESFPLTVTSAQKNPTAFYLCASRFKGRNDGNTIYFGEGSWLTVV.